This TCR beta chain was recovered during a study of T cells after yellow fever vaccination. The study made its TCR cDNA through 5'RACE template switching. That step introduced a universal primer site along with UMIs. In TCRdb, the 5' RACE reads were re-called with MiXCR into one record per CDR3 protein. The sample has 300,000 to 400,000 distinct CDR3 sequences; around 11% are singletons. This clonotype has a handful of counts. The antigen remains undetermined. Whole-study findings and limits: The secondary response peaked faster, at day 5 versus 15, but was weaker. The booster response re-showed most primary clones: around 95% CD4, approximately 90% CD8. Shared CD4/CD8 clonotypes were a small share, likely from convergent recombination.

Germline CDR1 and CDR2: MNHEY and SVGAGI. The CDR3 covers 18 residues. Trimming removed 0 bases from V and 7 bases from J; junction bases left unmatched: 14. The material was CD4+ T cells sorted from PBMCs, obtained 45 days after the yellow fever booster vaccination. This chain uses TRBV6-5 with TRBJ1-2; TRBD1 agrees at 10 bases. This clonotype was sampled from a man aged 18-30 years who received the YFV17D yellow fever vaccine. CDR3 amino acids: CASSYSLRDRGLRGGYTF. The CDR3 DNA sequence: TGTGCCAGCAGTTACTCGTTACGGGACAGGGGTTTGCGGGGTGGCTACACCTTC.